This T cell receptor (beta chain) was sequenced during a study of cytomegalovirus exposure and HLA in healthy donors (dated by TCRdb to 2017 to 2019). Some background on the complete study: An earlier analysis of some 620 of the donors reported about 300 Gb of sequence data and 95 million to 120 million unique TCR beta sequences obtained from about 180 million T cells. Roughly 300 gigabases of sequencing data and 80 million or so unique TCR sequences were included in an early release covering about 600 HLA-typed donors. Of the approximately 370 genotyped donors, over 80% were placed in the genetic ancestry cluster associated with self-reported Caucasian donors. The study aimed to test whether signatures of past pathogen exposure could be identified by cataloging public T cell receptors. The study profiled the T cell repertoires of about 720 subjects by immunosequencing and related them to cytomegalovirus serostatus. Besides the first cohort of around 670 subjects, a separate validation cohort made up of around 120 different subjects was used. High-throughput TCR immunosequencing, statistical association of individual TCRs with disease status, and machine learning were combined to predict cytomegalovirus infection status. To study patterns of TCR occurrence, a later analysis re-analyzed previously published TCR beta repertoires from hundreds of donors and added high-resolution HLA genotyping. Rather than using new phenotypic data, the later analysis identified candidate immune exposures from TCR beta sequences and from how often those sequences occurred across donors. To decide whether each TCR beta V gene segment behaved as functional or pseudogenic, an earlier analysis of some 600 of the donors relied on high-throughput TCR beta sequencing. Alongside the repertoire data, information on donor age, sex, ethnicity and CMV serostatus was compiled. A later genetic analysis used genome-wide SNP genotypes for about three fifths of the 666 donors, treating that subset as a discovery cohort. All discovery cohort repertoires had been generated on a single sequencing platform. Class I and class II HLA loci were covered by the typing at four-digit resolution. Typing coverage varied by locus: roughly 620-630 donors for A, B, C, DRB1 and DQB1; under 550 for DQA1; around 610 for DPA1; 450 to 480 for DPB1. Because of strong linkage in the cohort, roughly five DR-DQ haplotypes were treated as single units for association and clustering. Among 300 to 450 genotyped donors of the cohort, an average of approximately 250,000 unique TCR beta nucleotide sequences were sequenced per donor, roughly 20% of them non-productive.

Library construction relied on the immunoSEQ multiplex PCR assay. The multiplex PCR relied on a mix of 60 forward primers for TCR Vbeta segments and 13 reverse primers for TCR Jbeta segments. A multiplex PCR assay on genomic DNA amplified the CDR3 region of rearranged TCR beta genes. The amplified TCR beta libraries were sequenced on the Illumina HiSeq System as 87-base-pair reads. On the study's bioinformatics: Across the roughly 700 repertoires, a later analysis counted roughly 77 million unique TCR beta chains, some 11 million of which were shared by at least two donors. A nearest-neighbor algorithm error-corrected the raw reads and collapsed the reads into unique sequences, merging closely related sequences to remove PCR and sequencing errors. CDR3 sequences were aligned to IMGT reference sequences to assign V, D and J gene segments. Each retained sequence needed at least a six-nucleotide match to both a V gene segment and a J gene segment. Rearrangements were called productive when the CDR3 lacked stop codons and stayed in frame with V and J; all others were non-productive. CDR3 was defined according to IMGT convention as the region running from the second conserved V-encoded cysteine to the conserved J-encoded phenylalanine. Sequences without an unambiguous match to a single V gene segment were excluded from the earlier analysis of over 500 of the donors. In an earlier analysis of several hundred of the donors, V segments were called functional above 56.7% productive rearrangements and were called segregating when the between-donor standard deviation exceeded 5%. A statistical classification framework was built for diagnosing cytomegalovirus status from the catalog of TCR beta chain sequences. In a later analysis, TCR nucleotide sequences were compared against IMGT/GENE-DB human TR gene sequences so that V and J genes could be assigned. In a later analysis, CDR3 sequences and most-parsimonious VDJ recombination scenarios were assigned using the TCRdist pipeline. In a later analysis, each TCR beta chain was defined by its CDR3 amino acid sequence together with its V-gene family, and reads without a unique V-gene family were excluded. To address suspected cross-contamination and a sequencing artifact, a later analysis removed a few hundred highly shared, low-generation-probability nucleotide sequences. In a later analysis, a clonal expansion index was calculated for each public chain from normalized within-repertoire ranks of inferred template counts. In a later analysis, generation probabilities were computed using a VDJ recombination model fitted to out-of-frame rearrangements, and the results were checked against IGoR. Hypergeometric tests were used in a later analysis to score TCR-TCR, TCR-HLA and TCR-CMV co-occurrence, with a repertoire-size bias correction applied to the TCR pairs. To estimate false discovery rates, a later analysis permuted the HLA or CMV assignments 20 times. A later analysis grouped co-occurring TCRs with DBSCAN, adding TCRdist sequence similarity when clustering within HLA-allele-positive subsets. Repertoires with fewer than 30,000 or more than 120,000 public chains were left out of co-occurrence clustering, as were about 5 repertoires with anomalous nucleotide sharing. Here the immuneACCESS table is served through TCRdb, limited to in-frame sequences with V and J called. Missing clones are a known gap in these copies; in checked studies unresolved V genes cover under half, and the rest lacks a known reason. V and J calls and clone size are those listed in that table; D and trimming were worked out from the DNA. The sample yields around 130,000 clones; about four fifths were counted once. Around 4.1% of the sample belongs to the ten largest clones.

The cohort consisted of 600 or so healthy bone marrow donors. At the time of sampling, all cohort members were nominally healthy, though unrecorded immune exposures were likely present. The donor tested CMV seronegative, placing the donor among the 350 or so seronegative members of the cohort. A peripheral blood sample was provided by each donor, and peripheral blood mononuclear cells were used for TCR beta sequencing. The Qiagen DNeasy Blood Extraction Kit was used to extract genomic DNA from the blood cell samples. This clone was detected only a few times. No cognate antigen has been identified for it. Per-base qualities were not stored, and no clone one base away is much larger. Study-level results and caveats: Most CMV-associated TCR beta chains appeared to be HLA-restricted in a later analysis, and the HLA associations seemed to be driven largely by CMV exposure. While some public TCRs were present in many individuals, most TCR sequences turned up only very rarely across donors. Correlated functional status among segregating V segments might be attributable to linkage disequilibrium, but an unknown experimental factor could not be ruled out. Strong co-occurrence of HLA alleles, especially DR and DQ, made assigning TCR associations to individual alleles difficult. A further reported finding was that TCR beta sequences accurately predicted the HLA-A and HLA-B alleles for most subjects in the first cohort. The sequencing pipeline was judged likely to have produced a cluster of highly shared sequence variants as a technical artifact. Sequencing depth was assumed to be roughly uniform across donors in the presence/absence analyses, though that assumption may not hold. According to the authors, the approach could potentially be generalized to other disease states and immunological phenotypes. An association between a missense DCLRE1C variant and V-gene and J-gene trimming of TCR beta chains was found in a later genetic analysis and replicated in an independent cohort. At a false discovery rate of 0.05, a later analysis linked under 20,000 TCR beta sequences to specific HLA alleles. In a later analysis, HLA-associated TCR beta chains showed more clonal expansion and lower generation probabilities than non-associated chains that were equally common. Because some donors lacked HLA typing at each locus, the association tests relied only on the typed subset. Immune exposure information for the cohort was limited to CMV serostatus. A few of the identified cytomegalovirus-associated TCR beta chains were confirmed in vitro to be specific for cytomegalovirus antigens. In this cohort, only TCR beta chains were sequenced, and detectable features were limited by the absence of alpha or paired-chain data. According to a later analysis, parvovirus B19, influenza, CMV and Epstein-Barr virus appeared linked to several top co-occurrence clusters. An earlier analysis of approximately 600 of the donors showed that most TCR beta V segments appeared in productive rearrangements either about 87% or about 30% of the time, which broadly matched IMGT annotations. Cytomegalovirus status was reported to be diagnosed by the classifier with high specificity and sensitivity in both the original and validation cohorts. In a later analysis, TCR association rates were found to vary across HLA loci, with the most associated TCRs seen for DRB1 alleles and the fewest for HLA-C alleles. The study gave a list of over 150 TCR beta chains associated with cytomegalovirus. A later genetic analysis reported fewer N-insertions in productive TCRs among donors in an Asian-associated ancestry cluster than the roughly 650-donor mean. Because counts were too low, 15 to 20 rarely observed V segments, including chromosome 9 orphons, were left out of the earlier analysis of a few hundred of the donors. Some IMGT-functional V segments, including TRBV6-2 and TRBV6-3, could not be told apart with the 87-base-pair reads, so those segments were excluded.

Trimming leaves V shorter by 4 bases and J shorter by 5 bases, with the junction holding 0 bases beyond the gene matches. Reading the germline V gene (reference sequence) gives CDR1 SGHNT and CDR2 YYREEE. There are 14 amino acids in the CDR3, from cysteine to phenylalanine inclusive. The read is trimmed to its CDR3 DNA, 42 bases read in frame from base 1. The chain joins TRBV5-4 to TRBJ2-1, with 13 bases aligning to TRBD2. Sequencing was done on a sample of PBMCs. The sequence derives from a woman in her forties in good health and CMV-seronegative. The CDR3 loop reads CASSGTSGNNEQFF. The DNA reads TGTGCCAGCAGCGGGACTAGCGGGAACAATGAGCAGTTCTTC. Joined to the reference TRBV5-4 and TRBJ2-1 proteins, this CDR3 gives the full variable domain: ETGVTQSPTHLIKTRGQQVTLRCSSQSGHNTVSWYQQALGQGPQFIFQYYREEENGRGNFPPRFSGLQFPNYSSELNVNALELDDSALYLCASSGTSGNNEQFFGPGTRLTVL.